A selection of T cell receptor beta chains follows, all from one sample in a study of blood T cells in healthy people across ages. TCRdb independently ran MiXCR on the 5' RACE reads; one entry per CDR3 protein. Here the sample spans more than 1,400,000 distinct CDR3 sequences, around 39% being singletons. Material: blood. The source of these receptors is a woman under 30 in good health. Each CDR3 is given with its conserved first and last residue. D genes are given only for firm matches. The size field is filled for only some rows; it gives once, few, many or a size class.

clone_size	d_call	v_call	j_call	cdr3_aa	cdr3_nt
few	.	TRBV7-2	TRBJ2-3	CASSSFLVDTQYF	TGTGCCAGCAGCTCCTTTCTGGTAGATACGCAGTATTTT
few	.	TRBV20-1	TRBJ2-1	CSAGPGNEQFF	TGCAGTGCTGGCCCGGGCAATGAGCAGTTCTTC
.	.	TRBV27	TRBJ1-2	CASSSASGRRGYTF	TGTGCCAGCAGTTCCGCCTCCGGACGGAGGGGCTACACCTTC
many	.	TRBV6-5	TRBJ2-4	CASSYSIGLAKNIQYF	TGTGCCAGCAGTTACTCGATTGGATTAGCCAAAAACATTCAGTACTTC
.	TRBD2	TRBV4-1	TRBJ2-1	CASSQPGLAGEDNEQFF	TGCGCCAGCAGCCAGCCGGGACTAGCGGGAGAAGACAATGAGCAGTTCTTC
.	TRBD2	TRBV5-1	TRBJ2-1	CASSIRPTSGRTGHNEQFF	TGCGCCAGCAGCATCCGACCAACTAGCGGGAGGACTGGCCACAATGAGCAGTTCTTC
.	TRBD1	TRBV12-3/TRBV12-4	TRBJ1-2	CASSPQGQAICGYTF	TGTGCCAGCAGTCCTCAGGGACAGGCAATCTGTGGCTACACCTTC
.	TRBD1	TRBV7-9	TRBJ1-2	CAIDRGPGYTF	TGTGCCATCGACAGGGGGCCAGGCTACACCTTC
.	.	TRBV28	TRBJ2-6	CASSFPPPSRNSGANVLTF	TGTGCCAGCAGTTTTCCCCCTCCGTCCAGGAACTCTGGGGCCAACGTCCTGACTTTC
.	.	TRBV29-1	TRBJ2-5	CSVDRVQNEQYF	TGCAGCGTTGATAGGGTCCAGAATGAGCAGTACTTC
few	.	TRBV2	TRBJ1-1	CASTPRGGNTEAFF	TGTGCCAGCACCCCACGAGGGGGGAACACTGAAGCTTTCTTT
.	TRBD1	TRBV29-1	TRBJ1-3	CSVAGGGNTIYF	TGCAGCGTTGCAGGGGGAGGAAACACCATATATTTT
many	TRBD1	TRBV7-6	TRBJ2-1	CASSTRQGYNEQFF	TGTGCCAGCAGCACCAGACAGGGCTACAATGAGCAGTTCTTC
.	.	TRBV4-1	TRBJ1-1	CASSPEPGQGLRVAFF	TGCGCCAGCAGCCCAGAGCCCGGGCAGGGGCTGAGAGTAGCTTTCTTT
.	TRBD1	TRBV3-1	TRBJ2-7	CASSQRGTGVVYNEQYF	TGTGCCAGCAGCCAACGGGGGACAGGGGTTGTCTACAATGAGCAGTACTTC
.	.	TRBV20-1	TRBJ2-7	CSARNQYEQYF	TGCAGTGCTAGGAATCAGTACGAGCAGTACTTC
.	.	TRBV7-3	TRBJ2-7	CASSPRGYSYEQYF	TGTGCCAGCAGCCCCAGGGGTTACTCCTACGAGCAGTACTTC
.	TRBD1	TRBV20-1	TRBJ1-6	CSASPGQGVLNSPLHF	TGCAGTGCATCCCCGGGACAGGGGGTCCTTAATTCACCCCTCCACTTT
many	.	TRBV29-1	TRBJ2-7	CSVEKGVGYEQYF	TGCAGCGTTGAAAAAGGGGTAGGGTACGAGCAGTACTTC
.	.	TRBV28	TRBJ1-2	CASSAGHLYGYTF	TGTGCCAGCAGCGCCGGACACCTATATGGCTACACCTTC
.	.	TRBV21-1	TRBJ2-1	CASSKAGTAYNEQFF	TGTGCCAGCAGCAAAGCTGGGACAGCTTACAATGAGCAGTTCTTC
.	TRBD1	TRBV7-9	TRBJ2-7	CASSSEDRSRYEQYF	TGTGCCAGCAGCTCCGAGGACAGGTCCCGTTACGAGCAGTACTTC
once	.	TRBV5-6	TRBJ1-2	CASSFPGRNGYTF	TGTGCCAGCAGCTTCCCCGGAAGAAATGGCTACACCTTC
many	.	TRBV12-3/TRBV12-4	TRBJ2-3	CASSSGARTDTQYF	TGTGCCAGCAGTTCGGGGGCCCGCACAGATACGCAGTATTTT
.	TRBD2	TRBV6-2/TRBV6-3	TRBJ2-4	CASSLGLGVENIQYF	TGTGCCAGCAGTCTCGGACTAGGGGTTGAAAACATTCAGTACTTC
.	TRBD2	TRBV28	TRBJ2-3	CASRAGGPDTDTQYF	TGTGCCAGCCGGGCGGGGGGGCCTGACACAGATACGCAGTATTTT
.	TRBD2	TRBV14	TRBJ2-1	CASSQALAGGPGFF	TGTGCCAGCAGCCAAGCACTAGCGGGAGGGCCCGGGTTCTTC
.	.	TRBV9	TRBJ2-7	CASSVLGDEQYF	TGTGCCAGCAGCGTACTGGGCGACGAGCAGTACTTC
few	TRBD1	TRBV12-3/TRBV12-4	TRBJ1-2	CASRTGTVYGYTF	TGTGCCAGCAGGACCGGGACAGTCTATGGCTACACCTTC
.	.	TRBV3-1	TRBJ2-3	CASSQRGGADTQYF	TGTGCCAGCAGCCAAAGGGGCGGCGCAGATACGCAGTATTTT
.	.	TRBV10-3	TRBJ2-4	CAISDPGLENIQYF	TGTGCCATCAGTGATCCAGGGTTGGAAAACATTCAGTACTTC
.	.	TRBV25-1	TRBJ2-1	CASSGTASSYNEQFF	TGTGCCAGCAGTGGGACAGCGAGCTCCTACAATGAGCAGTTCTTC
few	TRBD2	TRBV4-1	TRBJ2-1	CASSQATLAGSYNEQFF	TGCGCCAGCAGCCAAGCAACACTAGCGGGCTCCTACAATGAGCAGTTCTTC
few	.	TRBV5-1	TRBJ1-2	CASSLAPGSDYGYTF	TGCGCCAGCAGCTTGGCTCCAGGATCCGACTATGGCTACACCTTC
many	TRBD2	TRBV13	TRBJ2-1	CASSLASGRAGDEQFF	TGTGCCAGCAGCTTAGCTAGCGGGAGGGCCGGGGATGAGCAGTTCTTC
.	.	TRBV20-1	TRBJ1-6	CSAPGPDYNSPLHF	TGCAGTGCTCCTGGACCGGACTATAATTCACCCCTCCACTTT
few	TRBD2	TRBV12-5	TRBJ2-3	CASGRDSGTVDTQYF	TGTGCTAGTGGTCGTGATAGCGGGACTGTAGATACGCAGTATTTT
.	.	TRBV5-1	TRBJ2-7	CASRNTGSYEQYF	TGCGCCAGCCGAAACACAGGCTCCTACGAGCAGTACTTC
.	TRBD2	TRBV6-1	TRBJ2-6	CASSEAPGGGTISGANVLTF	TGTGCCAGCAGTGAAGCGCCGGGCGGGGGAACCATCTCTGGGGCCAACGTCCTGACTTTC
once	TRBD2	TRBV5-1	TRBJ2-7	CASSWGTSGRANYEQYF	TGCGCCAGCAGCTGGGGGACTAGCGGGAGGGCTAACTACGAGCAGTACTTC
.	TRBD2	TRBV20-1	TRBJ2-5	CSATSLAGQETQYF	TGCAGTGCTACCTCCCTAGCGGGACAGGAGACCCAGTACTTC
.	TRBD1	TRBV4-1	TRBJ1-1	CASSGQGLMNTEAFF	TGCGCCAGCTCTGGACAGGGGCTAATGAACACTGAAGCTTTCTTT
few	.	TRBV20-1	TRBJ2-7	CSARRDADDYEQYF	TGCAGTGCTCGTCGGGACGCCGACGACTACGAGCAGTACTTC
.	.	TRBV14	TRBJ1-2	CASSLIDLNYGYTF	TGTGCCAGCAGCCTCATCGACCTTAACTATGGCTACACCTTC
few	.	TRBV7-9	TRBJ1-2	CASSPGQTLSGYTF	TGTGCCAGCAGCCCAGGACAGACACTCTCTGGCTACACCTTC
few	TRBD2	TRBV3-1	TRBJ2-7	CASSQGTSGPSYEQYF	TGTGCCAGCAGCCAAGGGACTAGCGGGCCGTCCTACGAGCAGTACTTC
few	TRBD2	TRBV12-3/TRBV12-4	TRBJ2-5	CASSLRTSRETQYF	TGTGCCAGCAGTTTAAGGACTAGCCGAGAGACCCAGTACTTC
.	.	TRBV7-9	TRBJ2-2	CASSPFDQNTGELFF	TGTGCCAGCAGCCCCTTTGACCAGAACACCGGGGAGCTGTTTTTT
.	TRBD1	TRBV11-2	TRBJ2-7	CASSSRTGAFKGNYEQYF	TGTGCCAGCAGCTCCCGGACAGGGGCCTTTAAGGGAAACTACGAGCAGTACTTC
.	TRBD1	TRBV10-3	TRBJ1-1	CAIRPQGAAAEAFF	TGTGCCATCAGACCACAGGGGGCAGCGGCTGAAGCTTTCTTT
.	TRBD2	TRBV7-9	TRBJ2-1	CTSSLGRLADSYNEQFF	TGTACCAGCAGCTTAGGTAGACTAGCGGACTCCTACAATGAGCAGTTCTTC
few	.	TRBV12-3/TRBV12-4	TRBJ1-6	CASSDRHLNSPLHF	TGTGCCAGCAGTGACAGGCACCTTAATTCACCCCTCCACTTT
.	.	TRBV18	TRBJ2-7	CASSPSSFLSYEQYF	TGTGCCAGCTCACCAAGCTCTTTCCTTTCCTACGAGCAGTACTTC
.	.	TRBV5-6	TRBJ1-2	CASSASSGTGYTF	TGTGCCAGCAGCGCATCCTCCGGGACCGGCTACACCTTC
.	.	TRBV19	TRBJ2-4	CASSIGAVDIQYF	TGTGCCAGTAGTATTGGCGCTGTGGACATTCAGTACTTC